The 7 T cell receptor beta chains reported below all come from one sample, sequenced in a study of T cell repertoires in cytomegalovirus infection. Their target antigens are unknown. TCRdb called the reads again in MiXCR, with one record for every CDR3 protein. The sample has roughly 160,000 distinct CDR3 sequences, less than 25% seen once. This sample comprised CD8+ T cells from cultured PBMCs, obtained from culture after CMV antigen stimulation. All receptors derive from a human donor in good health (CMV status not recorded). Some clones in this sample may be carry-over from other donors' samples.

In its sample, this clonotype was seen a few times. V gene TRBV7-8 combines with J gene TRBJ2-3; D might be TRBD2 (6 bases). The germline CDR1 and CDR2 sequences are SGHVS and FQNEAQ. The CDR3 has 15 residues. The V end lost 2 bases, the J end lost 3 bases, and 12 bases lay between the germline ends. CDR3 protein: CASSLQLARTDTQYF. CDR3 bases: TGTGCCAGCAGCTTACAGCTAGCGCGGACAGATACGCAGTATTTT.

CDR3: CASSLNNLAGEQFF. DNA for the CDR3: TGTGCCAGCAGCTTGAACAACCTGGCCGGTGAGCAGTTCTTC. The V and J genes are TRBV7-3 and TRBJ2-1; no definite D call. The V and J ends lost 3 bases and 9 bases respectively, with 15 bases between them. This CDR3 has 14 amino acids. Germline CDR1 is SGHTA and CDR2 is FQGTGA.

This clonotype was counted between two and nine times. The chain employs TRBV4-3 and TRBJ2-3; 8 bases fit TRBD1. The CDR3 consists of 15 residues. V lost 0 bases to trimming and J lost 2 bases; unmatched junction nucleotides: 1. Germline V gene data show CDR1 as LGHNA and CDR2 as YSLEER. The chain's CDR3 is CASSQEDRVTDTQYF. CDR3 bases: TGCGCCAGCAGCCAAGAGGACAGGGTCACAGATACGCAGTATTTT.

This clonotype was seen more than once but under ten times. This chain connects TRBV4-2 to TRBJ2-7; the match to TRBD1 covers 8 bases. Per the germline V gene, CDR1 is LGHNA and CDR2 is YNFKEQ. V shed 0 bases and J 3 bases; nucleotides not matched to a gene: 7. The CDR3 spans 16 residues. The CDR3 protein is CASSQEGTGLIYEQYF. The CDR3 nucleotides read TGTGCCAGCAGCCAAGAAGGGACAGGCCTGATCTACGAGCAGTACTTC.

The chain joins TRBV19 to TRBJ2-1, with 8 bases lining up with TRBD2. The V gene end was trimmed by 1 base and the J gene end by 7 bases; junction bases not matched to a gene: 9. The CDR3 length is 16 residues. Germline V gives CDR1 LNHDA, CDR2 SQIVND (reference sequence). CDR3 region: CASSIAPAGGVNEQFF. In nucleotides, the CDR3 is TGTGCCAGTAGTATAGCCCCCGCCGGGGGGGTAAATGAGCAGTTCTTC.

The V gene is TRBV6-5, the J gene TRBJ1-2; TRBD1 matches 8 bases. Trimming at V came to 0 bases and at J to 4 bases, leaving 13 bases not matched to a gene. This CDR3 region has 18 residues. In germline, CDR1 is MNHEY, CDR2 SVGAGI. CDR3 region: CASSYSILQGVSVYGYTF. CDR3 DNA: TGTGCCAGCAGTTACTCGATTTTACAGGGGGTTTCAGTCTATGGCTACACCTTC.

Note on this clonotype: One junction end disagrees with the germline gene, perhaps due to a read error. This chain uses TRBV6-2 or TRBV6-3 with TRBJ2-7; the match to TRBD1 covers 9 bases. The germline CDR1 and CDR2 sequences are MNHEY and SVGEGT. The CDR3 runs 14 residues. This chain's CDR3 is CAGSYRDRVYEQYF. The CDR3 DNA sequence: TGTGCCGGCAGTTACCGGGACAGGGTATACGAGCAGTACTTC.